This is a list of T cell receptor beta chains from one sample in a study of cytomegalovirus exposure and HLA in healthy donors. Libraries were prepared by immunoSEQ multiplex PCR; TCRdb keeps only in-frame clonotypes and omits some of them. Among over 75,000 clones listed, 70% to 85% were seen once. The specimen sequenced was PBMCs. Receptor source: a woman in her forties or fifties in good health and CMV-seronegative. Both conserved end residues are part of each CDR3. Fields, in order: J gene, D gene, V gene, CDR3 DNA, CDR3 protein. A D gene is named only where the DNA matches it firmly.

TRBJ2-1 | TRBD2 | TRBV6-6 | TGTGCCAGCAGTCTAGCGGGAGGGCCCAATGAGCAGTTCTTC | CASSLAGGPNEQFF
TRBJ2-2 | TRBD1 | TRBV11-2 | TGTGCCAGCAGCCTCCAGGGGGCTTATTCCGGGGAGCTGTTTTTT | CASSLQGAYSGELFF
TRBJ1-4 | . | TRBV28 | TGTGCCAGCAGCTTCCACCAGGGGACCACTAATGAAAAACTGTTTTTT | CASSFHQGTTNEKLFF
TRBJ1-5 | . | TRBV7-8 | TGTGCCAGCAGCTTACCGACAGCTGGGGTCAATCAGCCCCAGCATTTT | CASSLPTAGVNQPQHF
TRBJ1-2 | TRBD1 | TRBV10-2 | TGCGCCAGCAGTGAGGGGGGGACAGCCCTTAACTATGGCTACACCTTC | CASSEGGTALNYGYTF
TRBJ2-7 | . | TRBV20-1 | TGCAGTGCTATAGGGAGCAACGAGCAGTACTTC | CSAIGSNEQYF
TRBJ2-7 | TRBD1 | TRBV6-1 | TGTGCCAGCAGTGACCGGGGACAGGGGCGATGGGGCGAGCAGTACTTC | CASSDRGQGRWGEQYF
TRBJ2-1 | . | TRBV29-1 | TGCAGCTCCCCGACGGGAAATGAGCAGTTCTTC | CSSPTGNEQFF
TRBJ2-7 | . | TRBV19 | TGTGCCAGTAGCCTCGACAGTGGTAACTCCTACGAGCAGTACTTC | CASSLDSGNSYEQYF
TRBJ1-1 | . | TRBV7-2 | TGTGCCAGCAGCTGGCGGGTGGACACTGAAGCTTTCTTT | CASSWRVDTEAFF